This paragraph reports one T cell receptor beta chain. Libraries were prepared by immunoSEQ multiplex PCR; TCRdb keeps only in-frame clonotypes and omits some of them. The sample includes some 110,000 clones, approximately 90% of them seen just once. This record belongs to a study of blood T cell repertoires in COVID-19. Whole-study context: PBMCs, B-cell-depleted T cells, or T cells provided the cDNA or gDNA that made up the material.

Germline-derived CDR1 and CDR2 are MNHEY and SMNVEV (reference sequence). This CDR3 is 15 amino acids long. Trimming at V came to 6 bases and at J to 4 bases, leaving 8 bases not matched to a gene. The chain has TRBV27 and TRBJ1-2, with 10 nucleotides matching TRBD1. The clonotype originates from a human donor with active COVID-19. The donor label of this sample is uncertain. Sample: peripheral blood. The CDR3 bases are TGTGCCAGCAGACGGCCGGGACAGGGGAGCTATGGCTACACCTTC. It is translated as CASRRPGQGSYGYTF.